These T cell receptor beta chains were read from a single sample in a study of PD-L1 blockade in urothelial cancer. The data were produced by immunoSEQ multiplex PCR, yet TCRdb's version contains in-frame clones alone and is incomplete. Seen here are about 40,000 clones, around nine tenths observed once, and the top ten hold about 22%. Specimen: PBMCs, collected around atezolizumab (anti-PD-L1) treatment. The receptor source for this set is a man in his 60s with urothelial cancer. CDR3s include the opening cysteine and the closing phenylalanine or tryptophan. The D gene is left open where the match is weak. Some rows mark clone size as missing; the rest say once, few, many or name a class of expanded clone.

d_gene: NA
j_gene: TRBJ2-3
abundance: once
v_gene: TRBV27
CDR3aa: CASSRDPGGPDTQYF
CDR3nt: TGTGCCAGCAGTCGCGACCCGGGGGGCCCAGATACGCAGTATTTT

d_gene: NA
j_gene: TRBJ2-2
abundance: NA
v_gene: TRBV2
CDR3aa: CASSWRGRTGELFF
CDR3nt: TGTGCCAGCAGCTGGAGGGGGCGGACCGGGGAGCTGTTTTTT

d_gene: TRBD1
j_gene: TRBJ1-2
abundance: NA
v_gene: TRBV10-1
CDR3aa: CASSETGQVDGYTF
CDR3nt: TGCGCCAGCAGTGAGACCGGACAGGTAGATGGCTACACCTTC

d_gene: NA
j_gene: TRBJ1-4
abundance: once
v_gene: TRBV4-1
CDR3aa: CASSQDGHSNEKLFF
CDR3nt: TGCGCCAGCAGCCAAGATGGACACTCTAATGAAAAACTGTTTTTT

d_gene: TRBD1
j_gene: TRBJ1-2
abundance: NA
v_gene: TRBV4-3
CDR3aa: CASSPGTGNPHGYTF
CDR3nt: TGCGCCAGCAGCCCAGGGACAGGCAACCCCCATGGCTACACCTTC

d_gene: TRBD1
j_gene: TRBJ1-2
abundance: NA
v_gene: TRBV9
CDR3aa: CASSETGTGAVGYTF
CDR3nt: TGTGCCAGCAGCGAGACCGGGACAGGGGCGGTTGGCTACACCTTC

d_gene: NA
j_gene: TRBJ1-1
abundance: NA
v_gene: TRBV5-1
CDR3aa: CASSSSGNTNTEAFF
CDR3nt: TGCGCCAGCAGCTCGTCGGGAAACACGAACACTGAAGCTTTCTTT

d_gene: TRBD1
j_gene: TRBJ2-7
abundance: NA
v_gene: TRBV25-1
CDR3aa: CASSLSGGFYEQYF
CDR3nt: TGTGCCAGCAGTCTCTCAGGGGGATTCTACGAGCAGTACTTC

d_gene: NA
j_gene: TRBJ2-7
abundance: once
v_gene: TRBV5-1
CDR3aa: CASSPTGTRSRTYEQYF
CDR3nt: TGCGCCAGCAGCCCCACCGGGACACGAAGTCGTACCTACGAGCAGTACTTC

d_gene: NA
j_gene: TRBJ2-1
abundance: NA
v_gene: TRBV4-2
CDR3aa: CASSQDGGDSVNEQFF
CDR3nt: TGTGCCAGCAGCCAAGATGGTGGAGATTCGGTCAATGAGCAGTTCTTC

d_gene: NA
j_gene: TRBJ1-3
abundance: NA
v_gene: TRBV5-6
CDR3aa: CASSPRTRMTGNTIYF
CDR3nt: TGTGCCAGCAGCCCCCGGACTCGGATGACTGGAAACACCATATATTTT

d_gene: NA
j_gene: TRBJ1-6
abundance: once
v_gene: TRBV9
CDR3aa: CASSGRGGRNSPLHF
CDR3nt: TGTGCCAGCAGCGGGAGGGGAGGGCGCAATTCACCCCTCCACTTT

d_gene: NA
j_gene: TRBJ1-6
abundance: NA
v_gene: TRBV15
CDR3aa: CATSRGNTGTGSPLHF
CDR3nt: TGTGCCACCAGCAGAGGAAATACAGGGACCGGATCACCCCTCCACTTT

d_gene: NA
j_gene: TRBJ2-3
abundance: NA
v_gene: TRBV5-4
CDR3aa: CATRTMRGSTDTQYF
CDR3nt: TGTGCCACCAGAACGATGCGGGGTAGCACAGATACGCAGTATTTT

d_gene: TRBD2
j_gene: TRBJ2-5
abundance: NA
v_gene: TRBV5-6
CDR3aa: CASSSVAGAETQYF
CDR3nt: TGTGCCAGCAGCTCCGTAGCGGGAGCGGAGACCCAGTACTTC

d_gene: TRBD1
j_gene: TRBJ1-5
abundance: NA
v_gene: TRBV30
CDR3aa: CAWSDWKGAGNQPQHF
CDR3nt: TGTGCCTGGAGTGATTGGAAGGGGGCTGGAAATCAGCCCCAGCATTTT

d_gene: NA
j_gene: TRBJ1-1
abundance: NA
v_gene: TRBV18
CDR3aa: CASSPEGGTEAFF
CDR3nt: TGTGCCAGCTCACCAGAGGGTGGCACTGAAGCTTTCTTT

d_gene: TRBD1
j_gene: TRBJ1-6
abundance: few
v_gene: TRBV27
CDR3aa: CASSSDRGPNSPLHF
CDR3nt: TGTGCCAGCAGTTCGGACAGGGGCCCCAATTCACCCCTCCACTTT

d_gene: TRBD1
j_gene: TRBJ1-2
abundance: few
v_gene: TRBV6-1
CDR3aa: CASSGGQGSYTF
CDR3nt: TGTGCCAGCAGTGGCGGACAGGGGAGCTACACCTTC

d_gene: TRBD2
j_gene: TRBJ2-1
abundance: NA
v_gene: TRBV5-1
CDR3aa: CASSLTSGSEYNEQFF
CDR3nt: TGCGCCAGCAGCTTGACTAGCGGGAGTGAATACAATGAGCAGTTCTTC

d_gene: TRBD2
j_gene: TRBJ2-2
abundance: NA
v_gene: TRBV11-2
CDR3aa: CASSLRGGTGELFF
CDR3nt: TGTGCCAGCAGCTTACGGGGGGGCACCGGGGAGCTGTTTTTT

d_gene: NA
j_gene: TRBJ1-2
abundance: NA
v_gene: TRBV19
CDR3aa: CASSMTTAGYTF
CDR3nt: TGTGCCAGTAGTATGACAACAGCTGGCTACACCTTC

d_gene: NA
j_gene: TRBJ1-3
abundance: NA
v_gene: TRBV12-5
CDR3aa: CASGLVHGGGSGNTIYF
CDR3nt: TGTGCTAGTGGTTTGGTACATGGGGGGGGCTCTGGAAACACCATATATTTT

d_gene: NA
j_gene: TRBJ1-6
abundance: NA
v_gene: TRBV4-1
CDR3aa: CASSQDPPRFSSYNSPLHF
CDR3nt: TGCGCCAGCAGCCAAGATCCCCCCCGCTTTAGCTCCTATAATTCACCCCTCCACTTT

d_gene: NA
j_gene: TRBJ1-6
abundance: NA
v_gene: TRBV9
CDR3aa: CASSVDGRRGNSPLHF
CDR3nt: TGTGCCAGCAGCGTAGATGGCCGGCGGGGTAATTCACCCCTCCACTTT

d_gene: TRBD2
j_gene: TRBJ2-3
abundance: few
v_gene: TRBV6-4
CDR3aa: CASSLAGESTDTQYF
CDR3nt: TGTGCCAGCAGTTTAGCGGGAGAGAGCACAGATACGCAGTATTTT

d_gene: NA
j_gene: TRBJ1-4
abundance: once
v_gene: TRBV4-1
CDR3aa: CASSQLSSGKATNEKLFF
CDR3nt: TGCGCCAGCAGCCAGCTCTCGTCGGGGAAGGCAACTAATGAAAAACTGTTTTTT

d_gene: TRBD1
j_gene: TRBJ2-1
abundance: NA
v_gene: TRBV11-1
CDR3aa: CASSPRDRLTNYNEQFF
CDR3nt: TGTGCCAGCAGCCCGCGGGACAGGTTGACCAACTACAATGAGCAGTTCTTC

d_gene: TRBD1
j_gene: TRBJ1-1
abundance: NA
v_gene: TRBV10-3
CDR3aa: CAISDDRGNTEAFF
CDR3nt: TGTGCCATCAGCGACGACAGGGGAAACACTGAAGCTTTCTTT

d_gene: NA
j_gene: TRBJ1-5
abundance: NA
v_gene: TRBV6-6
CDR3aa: CASSYATGIGNQPQHF
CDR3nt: TGTGCCAGCAGTTACGCAACAGGGATCGGCAATCAGCCCCAGCATTTT

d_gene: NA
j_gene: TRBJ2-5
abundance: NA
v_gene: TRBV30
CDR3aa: CAWSPGETQYF
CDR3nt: TGTGCCTGGAGTCCAGGAGAGACCCAGTACTTC

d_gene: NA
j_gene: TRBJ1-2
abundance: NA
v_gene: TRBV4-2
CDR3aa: CASSQDLTGDYGYTF
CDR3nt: TGTGCCAGCAGCCAAGATCTCACAGGAGACTATGGCTACACCTTC

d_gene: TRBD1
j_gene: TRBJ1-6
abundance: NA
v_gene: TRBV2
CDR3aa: CASTAGQGSGNSPLHF
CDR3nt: TGTGCCAGCACCGCCGGACAGGGGAGCGGTAATTCACCCCTCCACTTT

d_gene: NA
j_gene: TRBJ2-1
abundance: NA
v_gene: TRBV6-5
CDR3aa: CASTDSYSYNEQFF
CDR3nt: TGTGCCAGCACCGACTCATACTCCTACAATGAGCAGTTCTTC

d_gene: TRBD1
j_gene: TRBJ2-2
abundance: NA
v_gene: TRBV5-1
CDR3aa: CASSATGDTGELFF
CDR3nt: TGCGCCAGCAGCGCGACAGGGGACACCGGGGAGCTGTTTTTT

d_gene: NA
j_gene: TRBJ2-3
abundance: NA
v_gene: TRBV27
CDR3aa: CASSLGGAESDTQYF
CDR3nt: TGTGCCAGCAGCCTGGGAGGAGCAGAGTCAGATACGCAGTATTTT

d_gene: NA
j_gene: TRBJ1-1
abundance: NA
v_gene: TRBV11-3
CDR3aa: CASSLILGGTEAFF
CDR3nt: TGTGCCAGCAGCTTAATCCTCGGAGGCACTGAAGCTTTCTTT

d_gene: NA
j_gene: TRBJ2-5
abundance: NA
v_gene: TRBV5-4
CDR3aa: CASSLSSSERETQYF
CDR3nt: TGTGCCAGCAGCTTGTCCTCCTCTGAGAGAGAGACCCAGTACTTC

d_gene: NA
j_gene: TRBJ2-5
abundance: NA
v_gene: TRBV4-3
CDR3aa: CASSQGLGTQYF
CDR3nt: TGCGCCAGCAGCCAAGGGCTAGGGACCCAGTACTTC

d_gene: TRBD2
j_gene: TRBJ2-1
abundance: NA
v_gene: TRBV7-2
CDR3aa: CASSLVPSGNEQFF
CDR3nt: TGTGCCAGCAGCTTAGTGCCTAGCGGAAATGAGCAGTTCTTC

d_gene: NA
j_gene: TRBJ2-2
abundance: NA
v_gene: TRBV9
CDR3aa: CASSLIGAAGELFF
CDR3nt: TGTGCCAGCAGCCTTATTGGGGCTGCCGGGGAGCTGTTTTTT

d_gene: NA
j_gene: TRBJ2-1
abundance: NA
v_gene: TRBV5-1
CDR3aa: CASSLAGTPYNEQFF
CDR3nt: TGCGCCAGCAGCTTGGCCGGGACTCCTTACAATGAGCAGTTCTTC

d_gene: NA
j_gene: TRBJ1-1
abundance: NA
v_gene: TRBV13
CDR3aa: CASSLESSGNRDMNTEAFF
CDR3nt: TGTGCCAGCAGCTTAGAGAGCTCCGGGAACAGGGACATGAACACTGAAGCTTTCTTT

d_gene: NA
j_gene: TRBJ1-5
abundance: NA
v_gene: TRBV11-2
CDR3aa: CASSLEGTNQPQHF
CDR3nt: TGTGCCAGCAGCTTAGAAGGGACAAATCAGCCCCAGCATTTT

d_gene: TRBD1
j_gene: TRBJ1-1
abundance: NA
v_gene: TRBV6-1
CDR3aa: CASSELGQGLKFTEAFF
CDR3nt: TGTGCCAGCAGTGAACTCGGACAGGGTTTAAAATTCACTGAAGCTTTCTTT

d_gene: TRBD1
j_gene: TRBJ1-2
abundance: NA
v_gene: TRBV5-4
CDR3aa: CASSQPPGQETYGYTF
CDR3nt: TGTGCCAGCAGCCAACCCCCGGGACAGGAGACCTATGGCTACACCTTC

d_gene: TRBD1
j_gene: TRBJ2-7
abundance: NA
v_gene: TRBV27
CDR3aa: CASSTRTGVFGDEQYF
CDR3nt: TGTGCCAGCAGTACCCGGACAGGCGTATTTGGCGACGAGCAGTACTTC

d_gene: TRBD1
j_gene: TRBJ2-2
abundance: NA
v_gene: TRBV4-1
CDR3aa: CASSQDRTGANTGELFF
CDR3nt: TGCGCCAGCAGCCAAGACCGGACAGGGGCGAACACCGGGGAGCTGTTTTTT

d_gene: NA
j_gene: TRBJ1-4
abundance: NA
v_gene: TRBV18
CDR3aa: CASSPPNQATNEKLFF
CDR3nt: TGTGCCAGCTCACCACCGAACCAGGCAACTAATGAAAAACTGTTTTTT

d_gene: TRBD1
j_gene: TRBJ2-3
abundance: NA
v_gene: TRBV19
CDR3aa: CASSSNQGADTQYF
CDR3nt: TGTGCCAGTAGTTCAAATCAGGGGGCAGATACGCAGTATTTT